This is a list of T cell receptor beta chains from one sample in a study of beta chain features in type 1 diabetes. Repertoires were generated with immunoSEQ multiplex PCR, while TCRdb's copy carries only in-frame clones and drops some. The data contain more than 350,000 clones, 9.5% to 12% of them singletons. Source material: naive CD4+ T cells from blood. These receptors were taken from a woman under 30 in good health. The conserved cysteine and the conserved F or W are not part of the CDR3 here. The D gene is left open where the match is weak.

CDR3 protein: ASSPGLAIYNEQF; D gene: .; V gene: TRBV27; J gene: TRBJ2-1
CDR3 protein: SVEDRGQGYGYT; D gene: TRBD1; V gene: TRBV29-1; J gene: TRBJ1-2
CDR3 protein: ASTPRDRVNSPLH; D gene: TRBD1; V gene: TRBV7-2; J gene: TRBJ1-6
CDR3 protein: ASSLARGQGSYNEQF; D gene: TRBD1; V gene: TRBV7-9; J gene: TRBJ2-1
CDR3 protein: SLCWSGRGDTQY; D gene: TRBD2; V gene: TRBV29-1; J gene: TRBJ2-3
CDR3 protein: ASSPPGQGSGANVLT; D gene: TRBD1; V gene: TRBV18; J gene: TRBJ2-6
CDR3 protein: ASSQGRVGNEQF; D gene: TRBD2; V gene: TRBV7-9; J gene: TRBJ2-1
CDR3 protein: ASSAGLAGGNTGELF; D gene: TRBD2; V gene: TRBV9; J gene: TRBJ2-2
CDR3 protein: ASSALLAGGRADTQY; D gene: TRBD2; V gene: TRBV25-1; J gene: TRBJ2-3
CDR3 protein: ASSPSVAGGSNTQY; D gene: TRBD2; V gene: TRBV18; J gene: TRBJ2-3
CDR3 protein: AQSRGVSPLH; D gene: .; V gene: TRBV30; J gene: TRBJ1-6
CDR3 protein: ASSVGNLAGTYEQY; D gene: TRBD2; V gene: TRBV9; J gene: TRBJ2-7
CDR3 protein: ASSPRPNDYEQY; D gene: .; V gene: TRBV7-9; J gene: TRBJ2-7
CDR3 protein: AWSVLGPSGRKTYEQY; D gene: TRBD2; V gene: TRBV30; J gene: TRBJ2-7
CDR3 protein: ASSLTGYTEAF; D gene: .; V gene: TRBV28; J gene: TRBJ1-1
CDR3 protein: ASTTAGGQHTQY; D gene: .; V gene: TRBV7-9; J gene: TRBJ2-3
CDR3 protein: ASSPRGGAGNEQF; D gene: TRBD2; V gene: TRBV5-4; J gene: TRBJ2-1
CDR3 protein: ASSVWGSSYNEQF; D gene: .; V gene: TRBV9; J gene: TRBJ2-1
CDR3 protein: AWRQGRNSPLH; D gene: .; V gene: TRBV30; J gene: TRBJ1-6
CDR3 protein: ASSPRPVYEQY; D gene: .; V gene: TRBV7-8; J gene: TRBJ2-7
CDR3 protein: SVEILQGVYGYT; D gene: .; V gene: TRBV29-1; J gene: TRBJ1-2
CDR3 protein: ASSEGLSTDTQY; D gene: .; V gene: TRBV5-6; J gene: TRBJ2-3